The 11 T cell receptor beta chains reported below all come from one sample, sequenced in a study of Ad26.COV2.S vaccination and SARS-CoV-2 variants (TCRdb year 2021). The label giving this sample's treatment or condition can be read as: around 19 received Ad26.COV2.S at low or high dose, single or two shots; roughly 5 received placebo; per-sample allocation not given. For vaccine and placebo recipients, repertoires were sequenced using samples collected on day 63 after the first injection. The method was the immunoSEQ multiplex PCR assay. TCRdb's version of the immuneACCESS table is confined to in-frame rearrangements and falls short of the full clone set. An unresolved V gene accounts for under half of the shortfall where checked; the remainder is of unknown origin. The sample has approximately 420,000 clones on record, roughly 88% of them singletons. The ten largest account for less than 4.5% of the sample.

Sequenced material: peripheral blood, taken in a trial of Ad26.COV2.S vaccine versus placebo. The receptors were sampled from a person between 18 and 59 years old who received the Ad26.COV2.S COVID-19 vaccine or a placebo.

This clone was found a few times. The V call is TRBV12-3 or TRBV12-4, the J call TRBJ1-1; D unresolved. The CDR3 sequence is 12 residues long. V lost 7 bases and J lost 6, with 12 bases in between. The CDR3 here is CASTRANSEAFF. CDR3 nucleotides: TGTGCCAGCACCCGGGCCAACTCTGAAGCTTTCTTT.

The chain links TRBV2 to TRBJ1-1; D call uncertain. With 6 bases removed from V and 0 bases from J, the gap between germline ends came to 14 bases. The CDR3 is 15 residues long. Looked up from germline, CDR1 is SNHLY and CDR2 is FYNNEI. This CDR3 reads CASSRRDGMNTEAFF. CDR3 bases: TGTGCCAGCAGCCGAAGGGATGGCATGAACACTGAAGCTTTCTTT.

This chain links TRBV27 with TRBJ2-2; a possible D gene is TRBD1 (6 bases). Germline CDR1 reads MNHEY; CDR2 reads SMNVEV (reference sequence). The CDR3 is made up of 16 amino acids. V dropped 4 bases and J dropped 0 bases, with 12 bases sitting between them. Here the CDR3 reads CASSSIQGSNTGELFF. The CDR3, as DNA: TGTGCCAGCAGTTCCATACAGGGTTCGAACACCGGGGAGCTGTTTTTT.

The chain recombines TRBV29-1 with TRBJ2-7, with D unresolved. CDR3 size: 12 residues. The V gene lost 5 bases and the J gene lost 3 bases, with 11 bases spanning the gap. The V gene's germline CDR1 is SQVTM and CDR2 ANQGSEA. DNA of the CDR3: TGCAGCGTTAGGACGGCCAACTACGAGCAGTACTTC. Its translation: CSVRTANYEQYF.

CDR3 amino acids: CASSSRLPGTNYGYTF. In nucleotides, the CDR3 is TGTGCCAGCAGCAGTCGTCTGCCCGGAACTAACTATGGCTACACCTTC. The V call is TRBV5-4, the J call TRBJ1-2; D is undetermined. V was shortened by 4 bases and J by 0 bases, with 16 bases between the two germline ends. CDR1 is SGHNT, CDR2 YYREEE, per germline (reference sequence). The CDR3 is 16 residues long.

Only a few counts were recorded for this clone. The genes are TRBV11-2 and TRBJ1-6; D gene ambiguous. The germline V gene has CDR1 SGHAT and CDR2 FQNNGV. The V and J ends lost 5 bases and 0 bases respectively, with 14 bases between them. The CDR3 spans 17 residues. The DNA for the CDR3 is TGTGCCAGCAGCCTAAAGCCTGTCGCCTCCTATAATTCACCCCTCCACTTT. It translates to CASSLKPVASYNSPLHF.

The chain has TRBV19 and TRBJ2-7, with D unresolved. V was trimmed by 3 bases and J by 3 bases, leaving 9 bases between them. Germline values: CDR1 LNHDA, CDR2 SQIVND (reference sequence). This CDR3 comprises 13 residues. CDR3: CASSMVGNYEQYF. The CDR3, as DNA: TGTGCCAGTAGTATGGTGGGGAACTACGAGCAGTACTTC.

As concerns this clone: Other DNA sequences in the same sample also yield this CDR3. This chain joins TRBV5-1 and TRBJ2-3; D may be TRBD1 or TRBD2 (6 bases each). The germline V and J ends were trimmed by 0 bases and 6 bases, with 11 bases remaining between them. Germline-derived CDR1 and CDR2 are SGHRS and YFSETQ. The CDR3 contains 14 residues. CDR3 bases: TGCGCCAGCAGCTTGGAAGGGGGGCTGGATACGCAGTATTTT. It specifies CASSLEGGLDTQYF.

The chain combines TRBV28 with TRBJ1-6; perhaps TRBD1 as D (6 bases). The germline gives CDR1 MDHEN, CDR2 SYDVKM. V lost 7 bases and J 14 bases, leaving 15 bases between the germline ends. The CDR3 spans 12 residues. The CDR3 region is CASIRRGQTLHF. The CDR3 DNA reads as TGTGCCAGCATCCGCAGGGGACAAACCCTCCACTTT.

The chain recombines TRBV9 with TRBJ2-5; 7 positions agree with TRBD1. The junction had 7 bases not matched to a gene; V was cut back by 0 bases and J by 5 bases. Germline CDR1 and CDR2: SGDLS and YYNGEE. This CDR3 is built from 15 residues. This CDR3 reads CASSVAGRGSETQYF. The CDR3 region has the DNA TGTGCCAGCAGCGTAGCTGGCAGGGGGTCGGAGACCCAGTACTTC.

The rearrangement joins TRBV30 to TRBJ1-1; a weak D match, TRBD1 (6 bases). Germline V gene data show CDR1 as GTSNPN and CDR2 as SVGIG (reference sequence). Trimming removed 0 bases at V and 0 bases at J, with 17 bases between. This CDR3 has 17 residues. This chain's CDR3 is CAWSVPRSTGVNTEAFF. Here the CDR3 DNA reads TGTGCCTGGAGTGTACCGCGGTCGACAGGAGTGAACACTGAAGCTTTCTTT.